The 30 T cell receptor beta chains listed next were all sequenced from one sample in a study of sequential checkpoint blockade in melanoma. Treatment indicated: randomized to nivolumab then ipilimumab (arm A) or the reverse (arm B). Method: immunoSEQ multiplex PCR; TCRdb's copy keeps in-frame clones and lacks some. The sample yields thousands of clones, about 20% seen once. Sequences were derived from tumor tissue (inferred from file names), sampled from a patient given nivolumab and ipilimumab in sequence. Receptor source: a human donor with melanoma.

This clone was recorded a few times. This chain uses TRBV11-3 with TRBJ1-5; 7 bases agree with TRBD1. V gave up 5 bases and J gave up 6 bases; unmatched junction bases: 10. The CDR3 is 15 residues long. Germline loops: CDR1 SGHNT, CDR2 YENEEA. This CDR3 is CASSNQGDAGQPQHF. The CDR3 region has the DNA TGTGCCAGCAGCAATCAGGGGGATGCGGGTCAGCCCCAGCATTTT.

Ten or more counts support this clone. The chain couples TRBV11-3 to TRBJ1-1; the D gene is possibly TRBD1 (6 bases). V was shortened by 5 bases and J by 1 base, with 11 bases between the two germline ends. Germline V lookup: CDR1 SGHNT, CDR2 YENEEA. The CDR3 is 14 amino acids. The CDR3 DNA reads TGTGCCAGCAGCCCTACAGGGCCGAACACTGAAGCTTTCTTT. This sequence encodes CASSPTGPNTEAFF.

V gene TRBV15 combines with J gene TRBJ2-5, with D hard to call. V was pared by 5 bases and J by 5 bases, with 21 bases between. This CDR3 region has 16 residues. Germline V gene data show CDR1 as LNHNV and CDR2 as YYDKDF (reference sequence). The CDR3, as DNA: TGTGCCACCAGCCCGCGCCCTCCTATTCACGGGGAGACCCAGTACTTC. Protein sequence: CATSPRPPIHGETQYF.

The V gene is TRBV6-8, the J gene TRBJ1-3; tentatively, D is TRBD1 (6 bases). The CDR3 runs to 15 residues. V was cut by 7 bases and J by 2 bases, with 15 bases left in between. Germline V CDR1 and CDR2: MNHGY, SAAAGT. The CDR3 loop is CASTKNRAAGNTIYF. As DNA, the CDR3 is TGTGCCAGCACTAAAAACAGGGCCGCTGGAAACACCATATATTTT.

This chain uses TRBV30 with TRBJ1-5, with no clear D. Germline V gene sequence: CDR1 GTSNPN, CDR2 SVGIG (reference sequence). The CDR3 extends over 13 amino acids. V gave up 2 bases and J gave up 6 bases, with 11 bases separating them. The CDR3 bases are TGTGCCTGGAGTTCCTCCCCGGTTCAGCCCCAGCATTTT. This sequence encodes CAWSSSPVQPQHF.

The rearrangement links TRBV5-1 to TRBJ2-5; a weak D match, TRBD2 (6 bases). Germline CDR1 is SGHRS and CDR2 is YFSETQ. V was clipped by 0 bases and J by 1 base, with 10 bases between them. The CDR3 sequence is 15 residues long. The CDR3 spells CASSLDSGIQETQYF. The CDR3 region has the DNA TGCGCCAGCAGCTTGGATAGCGGAATCCAAGAGACCCAGTACTTC.

This clone is categorized as medium-sized. This chain connects TRBV18 to TRBJ1-1, with 10 nucleotides matching TRBD1. The germline CDR1 and CDR2 sequences are KGHSH and LQKENI. This CDR3 region has 14 residues. J lost 8 bases, V lost 0 bases, and 3 bases had no gene match. CDR3 in amino acids: CASSPPTGGEEAFF. The CDR3 nucleotides are TGTGCCAGCTCACCACCGACAGGGGGCGAAGAAGCTTTCTTT.

This clone was detected a few times. The chain has TRBV6-8 and TRBJ1-4, with D uncertain. Germline CDR1 MNHGY, CDR2 SAAAGT. V was pared by 0 bases and J by 8 bases, with 7 bases between. The CDR3 runs to 13 residues. The CDR3 spells CASSYSSREKLFF. The CDR3 DNA reads as TGTGCCAGCAGTTACTCGTCACGCGAAAAACTGTTTTTT.

The genes are TRBV6-7 and TRBJ2-7, with a possible D match to TRBD2 (6 bases). TRBV6-7 is an open reading frame whose function is uncertain. The CDR3 length is 12 residues. Trimming stripped 1 base from V and 6 bases from J, with 7 bases between. CDR3 sequence: CASSYLGGEQYV. CDR3 DNA: TGTGCCAGCAGTTACTTGGGGGGCGAGCAGTACGTC.

The rearrangement uses TRBV6-8 and TRBJ2-7; D is unresolved. The V and J ends lost 4 bases and 0 bases respectively, with 7 bases between them. Germline V gene sequence: CDR1 MNHGY, CDR2 SAAAGT. This CDR3 is 13 amino acids long. The CDR3 sequence: CASSFASSYEQYV. CDR3 coding DNA: TGTGCCAGCAGTTTTGCAAGCTCCTACGAGCAGTACGTC.

This clone showed up just a few times. The J gene is TRBJ1-1, the V gene TRBV6-8; D uncertain. Germline-derived CDR1 and CDR2 are MNHGY and SAAAGT. This CDR3 has 12 residues. V lost 2 bases to trimming and J lost 7 bases, with 8 bases between them. CDR3 DNA: TGTGCCAGCAGTTACGGAGGCGTTGAAGCTTTCTTT. Residues: CASSYGGVEAFF.

V gene TRBV9 combines with J gene TRBJ1-2; D possibly corresponds to TRBD1 (6 bases). With 4 bases removed from V and 4 bases from J, the gap between germline ends came to 17 bases. The germline V gene has CDR1 SGDLS and CDR2 YYNGEE. This CDR3 has 15 amino acids. This CDR3 is CASSFYLDRLYGYTF. The CDR3 DNA follows: TGTGCCAGCAGCTTCTACCTGGACAGACTCTATGGCTACACCTTC.

This clone occurred a few times. A read error may produce the germline difference seen at one junction end. This chain links TRBV7-4 with TRBJ2-1; 9 bases line up with TRBD2. The germline CDR1 and CDR2 sequences are SGHVT and SQSDAQ. The CDR3 extends over 16 amino acids. CDR3 sequence (DNA): TGCGCCAGCAGCCCCCAAGCGGGGGGCCCTTACAATGAGCAGTTCTTC. Translation gives CASSPQAGGPYNEQFF.

This clone has just a few counts. V is TRBV11-3 and J is TRBJ2-7, with D uncertain. CDR3 length equals 16 residues. V was shortened by 0 bases and J by 2 bases, with 14 bases between the two germline ends. The germline V gene encodes CDR1 SGHNT and CDR2 YENEEA. For the CDR3, the DNA is TGTGCCAGCAGCTTAGATCGCAGAGCTGGGGCCTACGAGCAGTACGTC. This sequence encodes CASSLDRRAGAYEQYV.

J is TRBJ2-3 and V is TRBV29-1; 7 bases agree with TRBD1. This CDR3 is built from 15 residues. Germline V gene data show CDR1 as SQVTM and CDR2 as ANQGSEA. V was clipped by 6 bases and J by 4 bases; unmatched bases: 13. CDR3 coding DNA: TGCAGCGTGGCAGGGGGTCATCTTAGACCAGATACGCAGTATTTT. This gives the protein CSVAGGHLRPDTQYF.

This clone has more than one count but fewer than ten. V usage is TRBV11-3 and J usage is TRBJ2-4; 9 bases line up with TRBD2. Per the germline V gene, CDR1 is SGHNT and CDR2 is YENEEA. V lost 5 bases, J lost 8 bases, and 13 bases stayed unmatched. CDR3 length: 16 amino acids. CDR3 bases: TGTGCCAGCAGCCCCTTGGGGCGGGAGGGCCCGGACATTCAGTACTTC. Its translation is CASSPLGREGPDIQYF. The entire variable domain, with the rest obtained from reference TRBV11-3 and TRBJ2-4, is as follows: EAGVVQSPRYKIIEKKQPVAFWCNPISGHNTLYWYLQNLGQGPELLIRYENEEAVDDSQLPKDRFSAERLKGVDSTLKIQPAELGDSAVYLCASSPLGREGPDIQYFGAGTRLSVL.

This clone is deemed medium-sized (0.01 to 0.1%). The chain is built from TRBV6-8 and TRBJ1-1; D unresolved. CDR1 and CDR2 from the germline V gene are MNHGY and SAAAGT. V lost 4 bases to trimming and J lost 0 bases, with 18 bases between them. The CDR3 has 17 amino acids. As DNA, the CDR3 is TGTGCCAGCAGTTCACACACCGGGCAGGAGATGAACACTGAAGCTTTCTTT. This sequence encodes CASSSHTGQEMNTEAFF.

This clone was detected ten times or more. V gene TRBV11-3 combines with J gene TRBJ2-7; 7 bases are shared with TRBD2. J gave up 6 bases and V 3 bases, and 8 bases lay outside the gene matches. Germline assignment: CDR1 SGHNT and CDR2 YENEEA. This CDR3 spans 14 amino acids. The CDR3 reads CASSFDREDLEQYV. The CDR3 bases are TGTGCCAGCAGCTTTGACCGGGAGGACCTCGAGCAGTACGTC.

This sequence joins TRBV25-1 and TRBJ2-5, with D perhaps matching TRBD1 or TRBD2 (5 bases each). The CDR3 sequence is 15 residues long. Germline CDR1 and CDR2: MGHDK and SYGVNS. V lost 0 bases and J lost 1, with 9 bases in between. CDR3 amino acids: CASSEYGTAQETQYF. The CDR3 DNA follows: TGTGCCAGCAGTGAATACGGGACGGCCCAAGAGACCCAGTACTTC. The full variable domain, rest sourced from reference TRBV25-1 and TRBJ2-5, is EADIYQTPRYLVIGTGKKITLECSQTMGHDKMYWYQQDPGMELHLIHYSYGVNSTEKGDLSSESTVSRIRTEHFPLTLESARPSHTSQYLCASSEYGTAQETQYFGPGTRLLVL.

In its sample, this clone was seen once. The DNA of the CDR3 is TGTGCCAGCTCACCGGGAATGGGAGAGACCCAGTACTTC. Its protein is CASSPGMGETQYF. The chain joins TRBV18 to TRBJ2-5, with D uncertain. Germline assignment: CDR1 KGHSH and CDR2 LQKENI. V lost 3 bases and J 4 bases, leaving 9 bases between the germline ends. The CDR3 is 13 residues long.

This clone was counted at least ten times. The genes are TRBV6-8 and TRBJ1-1; D call uncertain. This CDR3 spans 13 amino acids. CDR1 is MNHGY, CDR2 SAAAGT, per germline. V shed 2 bases and J shed 4 bases, with 8 bases lying between them. The CDR3 protein is CASSYAQRTEAFF. The CDR3 coding sequence is TGTGCCAGCAGTTACGCACAACGCACTGAAGCTTTCTTT.

A note on this clone: At one of its ends the junction is not consistent with the germline gene, which may arise from a read error. V and J are TRBV11-3 and TRBJ2-5; D unresolved. Germline V CDR1 and CDR2: SGHNT, YENEEA. The CDR3 consists of 15 residues. CDR3 sequence (DNA): TGTGCCAGCAGCCTAGATACAACCCCGCGGGAGACCCAGTACTTC. Translating gives CASSLDTTPRETQYF.

This clone has a handful of counts. The J gene is TRBJ1-5, the V gene TRBV10-3; the match to TRBD1 covers 9 bases. The ends lost 0 bases at V and 5 bases at J; junction bases unmatched: 8. Germline values: CDR1 ENHRY, CDR2 SYGVKD. This CDR3 spans 17 amino acids. CDR3 sequence reads: CAISESRLGQGHQPQHF. The CDR3 nucleotides are TGTGCCATCAGTGAGTCGAGGCTGGGACAGGGACATCAGCCCCAGCATTTT.

By frequency in the sample, this clone is large. The CDR3 DNA reads TGTGCCAGCAGCGGGAGGGTTCCCCGGGATCAGCCCCAGCATTTT. Its translation is CASSGRVPRDQPQHF. The chain has TRBV11-3 and TRBJ1-5; D is undetermined. The CDR3 sequence is 15 residues long. Germline CDR1 SGHNT, CDR2 YENEEA. V shed 5 bases and J shed 5 bases, with 16 bases lying between them.

This chain uses TRBV11-3 with TRBJ2-1; the D gene is possibly TRBD2 (5 bases). Germline V CDR1 and CDR2: SGHNT, YENEEA. V was shortened by 5 bases and J by 9 bases, with 17 bases between the two germline ends. The CDR3 runs to 14 residues. The CDR3 loop is CASSLEGGVGEQFF. In DNA, the CDR3 is TGTGCCAGCAGCCTGGAAGGAGGAGTCGGTGAGCAGTTCTTC.

The V and J genes are TRBV9 and TRBJ2-5; 8 positions agree with TRBD1. V gave up 4 bases and J gave up 5 bases; unmatched junction bases: 10. This CDR3 contains 15 residues. CDR1 is SGDLS and CDR2 is YYNGEE in the germline V gene. The CDR3 protein is CASSLGDRKGETQYF. The CDR3, as DNA: TGTGCCAGCAGCCTTGGGGACAGGAAAGGGGAGACCCAGTACTTC.

This sequence joins TRBV14 and TRBJ2-5; 11 nucleotides line up with TRBD2. The CDR3 contains 17 residues. V shed 1 base and J 7 bases; nucleotides not matched to a gene: 11. Looked up from germline, CDR1 is SGHDN and CDR2 is FVKESK. For the CDR3, the DNA is TGTGCCAGCAGCCAAGGAGGTCTAGCGGGAGGTCGCGGGACCCAGTACTTC. Protein product: CASSQGGLAGGRGTQYF.

The gene calls are TRBV9 and TRBJ2-1; D ambiguous. Germline values: CDR1 SGDLS, CDR2 YYNGEE. This CDR3 comprises 12 residues. V lost 1 base and J 10 bases, leaving 9 bases between the germline ends. CDR3 bases: TGTGCCAGCAGCGTAAACCCGCGGGAGCAGTTCTTC. This translates into CASSVNPREQFF.

This clone appeared a few times. The gene calls are TRBV7-7 and TRBJ2-2, with 7 bases aligning to TRBD1. Germline lookup yields CDR1 SSHAT and CDR2 FNYEAQ (reference sequence). After removal of 4 bases from V and 5 bases from J, the junction contained 7 bases not matched to a gene. The length of the CDR3 is 15 residues. As DNA, the CDR3 is TGTGCCAGCAGCTCCGGGACAGTTAGAACCGGGGAGCTGTTTTTT. It specifies CASSSGTVRTGELFF.

The chain recombines TRBV29-1 with TRBJ1-1; D possibly corresponds to TRBD1 (5 bases). Trimming cost V 5 bases and J 0 bases, with 13 bases left between them. This CDR3 contains 14 residues. In germline, CDR1 is SQVTM, CDR2 ANQGSEA. The CDR3 region is CSVQGPAMNTEAFF. In DNA form, the CDR3 reads TGCAGCGTTCAGGGTCCAGCTATGAACACTGAAGCTTTCTTT.